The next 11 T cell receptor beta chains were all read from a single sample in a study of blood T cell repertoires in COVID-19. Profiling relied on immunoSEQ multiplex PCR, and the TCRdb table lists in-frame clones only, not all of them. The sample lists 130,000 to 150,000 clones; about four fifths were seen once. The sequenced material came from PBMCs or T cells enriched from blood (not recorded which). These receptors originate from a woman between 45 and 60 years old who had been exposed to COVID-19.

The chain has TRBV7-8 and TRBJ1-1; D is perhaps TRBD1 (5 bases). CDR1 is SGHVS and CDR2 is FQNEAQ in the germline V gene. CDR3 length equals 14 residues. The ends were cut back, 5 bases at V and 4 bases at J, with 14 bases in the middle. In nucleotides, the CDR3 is TGTGCCAGCAGCACCAGGGCTGACGGCACTGAAGCTTTCTTT. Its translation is CASSTRADGTEAFF.

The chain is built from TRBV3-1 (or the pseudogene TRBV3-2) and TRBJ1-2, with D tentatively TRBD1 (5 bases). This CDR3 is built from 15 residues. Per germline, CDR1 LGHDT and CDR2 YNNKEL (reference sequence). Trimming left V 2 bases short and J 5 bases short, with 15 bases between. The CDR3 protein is CASSQPSGVGYGYTF. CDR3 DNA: TGTGCCAGCAGCCAACCGTCGGGGGTGGGGTATGGCTACACCTTC.

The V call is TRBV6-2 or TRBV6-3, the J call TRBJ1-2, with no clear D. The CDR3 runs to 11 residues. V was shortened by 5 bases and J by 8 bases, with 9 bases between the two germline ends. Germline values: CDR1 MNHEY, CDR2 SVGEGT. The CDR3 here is CASSPPGGYTF. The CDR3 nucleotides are TGTGCCAGCAGTCCCCCGGGGGGCTACACCTTC.

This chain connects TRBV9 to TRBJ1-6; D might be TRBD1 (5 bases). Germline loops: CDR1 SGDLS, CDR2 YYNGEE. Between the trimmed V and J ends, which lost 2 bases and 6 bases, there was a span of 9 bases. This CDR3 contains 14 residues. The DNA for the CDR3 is TGTGCCAGCAGCGTGGCAGGGATTAATTCACCCCTCCACTTT. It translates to CASSVAGINSPLHF.

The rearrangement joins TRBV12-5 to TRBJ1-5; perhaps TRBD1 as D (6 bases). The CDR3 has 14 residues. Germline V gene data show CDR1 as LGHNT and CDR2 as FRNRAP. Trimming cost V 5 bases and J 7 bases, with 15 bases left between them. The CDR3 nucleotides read TGTGCTAGTGGTCACGGGACAAATATACAGCCCCAGCATTTT. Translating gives CASGHGTNIQPQHF.

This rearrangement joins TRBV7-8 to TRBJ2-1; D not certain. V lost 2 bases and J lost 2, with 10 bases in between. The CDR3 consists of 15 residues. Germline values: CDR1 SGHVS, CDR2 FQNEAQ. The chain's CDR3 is CASSLLVYPYNEQFF. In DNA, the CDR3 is TGTGCCAGCAGCTTACTCGTTTATCCCTACAATGAGCAGTTCTTC.

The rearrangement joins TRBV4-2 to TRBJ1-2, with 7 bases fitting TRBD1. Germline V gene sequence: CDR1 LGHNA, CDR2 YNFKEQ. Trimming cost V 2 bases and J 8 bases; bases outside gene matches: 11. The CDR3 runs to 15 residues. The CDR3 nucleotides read TGTGCCAGCAGCCAATCCCATGACAGGGTGGAGGGCTACACCTTC. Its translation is CASSQSHDRVEGYTF.

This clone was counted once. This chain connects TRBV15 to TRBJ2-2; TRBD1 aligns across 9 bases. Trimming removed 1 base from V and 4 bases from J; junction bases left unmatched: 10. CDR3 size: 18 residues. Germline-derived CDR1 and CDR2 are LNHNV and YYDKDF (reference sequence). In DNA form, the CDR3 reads TGTGCCACCAGCAGAGGCCTTCTACAGGGGGCGGGCACCGGGGAGCTGTTTTTT. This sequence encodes CATSRGLLQGAGTGELFF. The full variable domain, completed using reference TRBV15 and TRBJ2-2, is DAMVIQNPRYQVTQFGKPVTLSCSQTLNHNVMYWYQQKSSQAPKLLFHYYDKDFNNEADTPDNFQSRRPNTSFCFLDIRSPGLGDTAMYLCATSRGLLQGAGTGELFFGEGSRLTVL.

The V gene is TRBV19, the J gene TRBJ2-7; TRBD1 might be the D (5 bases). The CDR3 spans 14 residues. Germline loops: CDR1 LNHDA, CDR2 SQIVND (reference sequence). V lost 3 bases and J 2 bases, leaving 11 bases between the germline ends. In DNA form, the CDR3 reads TGTGCCAGTAGTATGGAAGGGGCAGCCTACGAGCAGTACTTC. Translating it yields CASSMEGAAYEQYF.

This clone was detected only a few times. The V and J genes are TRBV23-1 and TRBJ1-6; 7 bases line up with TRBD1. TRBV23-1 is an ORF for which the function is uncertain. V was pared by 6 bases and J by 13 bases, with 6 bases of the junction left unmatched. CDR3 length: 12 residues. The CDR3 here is CASRRQGAPLHF. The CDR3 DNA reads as TGCGCCAGCAGGAGACAGGGCGCGCCCCTCCACTTT.

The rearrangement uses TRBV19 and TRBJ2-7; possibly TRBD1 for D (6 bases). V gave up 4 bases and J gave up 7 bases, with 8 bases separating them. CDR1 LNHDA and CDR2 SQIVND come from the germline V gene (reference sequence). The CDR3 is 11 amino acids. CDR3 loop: CASSRTGEQYF. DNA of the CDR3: TGTGCCAGTAGTAGAACAGGGGAGCAGTACTTC.